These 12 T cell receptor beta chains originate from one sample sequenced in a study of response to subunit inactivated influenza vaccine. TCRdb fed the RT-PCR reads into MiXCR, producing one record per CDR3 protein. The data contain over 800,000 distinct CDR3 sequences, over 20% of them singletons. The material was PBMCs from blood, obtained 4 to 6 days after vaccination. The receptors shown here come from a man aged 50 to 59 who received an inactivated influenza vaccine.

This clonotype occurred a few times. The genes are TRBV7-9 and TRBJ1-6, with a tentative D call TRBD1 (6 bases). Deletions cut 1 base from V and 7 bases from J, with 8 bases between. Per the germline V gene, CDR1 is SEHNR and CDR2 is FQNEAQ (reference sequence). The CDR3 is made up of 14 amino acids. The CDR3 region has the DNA TGTGCCAGCAGCTTAGGGGACAAGAATTCACCCCTCCACTTT. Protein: CASSLGDKNSPLHF. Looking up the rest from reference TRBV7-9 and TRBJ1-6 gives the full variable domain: DTGVSQNPRHKITKRGQNVTFRCDPISEHNRLYWYRQTLGQGPEFLTYFQNEAQLEKSRLLSDRFSAERPKGSFSTLEIQRTEQGDSAMYLCASSLGDKNSPLHFGNGTRLTVT.

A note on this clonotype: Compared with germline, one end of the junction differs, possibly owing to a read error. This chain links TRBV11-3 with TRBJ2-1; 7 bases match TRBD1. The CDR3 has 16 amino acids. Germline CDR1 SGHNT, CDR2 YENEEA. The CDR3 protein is CASSLEQGDPYNEQFF. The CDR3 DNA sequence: TGTGCCAGCAGCCTAGAGCAGGGGGACCCCTACAATGAGCAGTTCTTC.

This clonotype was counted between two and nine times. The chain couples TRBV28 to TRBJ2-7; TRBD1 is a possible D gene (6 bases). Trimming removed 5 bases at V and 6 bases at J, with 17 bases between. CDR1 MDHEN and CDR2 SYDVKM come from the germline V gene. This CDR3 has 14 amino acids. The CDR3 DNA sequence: TGTGCCAGCAGTCCTTACAGGGTGTCGAGCGAGCAGTACTTC. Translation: CASSPYRVSSEQYF.

The CDR3 region has the DNA TGTGCCAGCAGCTTTGACGTTACGCAGTATTTT. Protein sequence: CASSFDVTQYF. This chain joins TRBV7-2 and TRBJ2-3; D gene uncertain. The length of the CDR3 is 11 residues. From germline, CDR1 is SGHTA and CDR2 FQGNSA. V gave up 3 bases and J gave up 8 bases, with 6 bases separating them.

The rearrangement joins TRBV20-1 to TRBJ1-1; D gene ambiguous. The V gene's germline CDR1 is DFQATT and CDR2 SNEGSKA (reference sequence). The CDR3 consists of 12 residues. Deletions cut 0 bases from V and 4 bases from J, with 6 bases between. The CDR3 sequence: CSAREGPTEAFF. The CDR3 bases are TGCAGTGCTAGAGAGGGTCCCACTGAAGCTTTCTTT.

The CDR3 nucleotides read TGCGCCAGTACTAGCGGGGGGCCTACGAACACCGGGGAGCTGTTTTTT. As protein: CASTSGGPTNTGELFF. This chain joins TRBV5-1 and TRBJ2-2; 12 bases line up with TRBD2. V lost 8 bases to trimming and J lost 0 bases; unmatched junction nucleotides: 5. CDR3 length equals 16 residues. The germline V gene has CDR1 SGHRS and CDR2 YFSETQ.

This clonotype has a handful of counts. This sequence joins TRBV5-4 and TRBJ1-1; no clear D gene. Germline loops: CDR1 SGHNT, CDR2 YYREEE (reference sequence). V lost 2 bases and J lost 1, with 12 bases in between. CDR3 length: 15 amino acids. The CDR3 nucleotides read TGTGCCAGCAGCTTCACTTGGGAATCGAACACTGAAGCTTTCTTT. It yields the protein CASSFTWESNTEAFF.

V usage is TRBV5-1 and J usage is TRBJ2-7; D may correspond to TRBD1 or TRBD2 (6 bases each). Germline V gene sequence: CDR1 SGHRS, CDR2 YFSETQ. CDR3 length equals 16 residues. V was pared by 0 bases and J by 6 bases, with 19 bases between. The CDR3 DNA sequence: TGCGCCAGCAGCTTGGCCGGGAGACAGGTGTTCCTCGAGCAGTACTTC. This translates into CASSLAGRQVFLEQYF.

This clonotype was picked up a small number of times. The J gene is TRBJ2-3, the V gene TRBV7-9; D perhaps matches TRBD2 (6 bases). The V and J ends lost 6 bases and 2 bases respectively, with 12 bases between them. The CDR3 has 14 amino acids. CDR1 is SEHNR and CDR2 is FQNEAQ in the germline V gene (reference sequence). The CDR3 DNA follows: TGTGCCAGCAGTTCGGGACTTTTCACAGATACGCAGTATTTT. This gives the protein CASSSGLFTDTQYF.

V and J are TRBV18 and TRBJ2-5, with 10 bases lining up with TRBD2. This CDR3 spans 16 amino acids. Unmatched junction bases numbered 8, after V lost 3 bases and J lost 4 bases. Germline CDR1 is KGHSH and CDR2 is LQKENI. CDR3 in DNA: TGTGCCAGCTCACCTGTAGCGGGAGGTCGTCGAGAGACCCAGTACTTC. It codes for CASSPVAGGRRETQYF.

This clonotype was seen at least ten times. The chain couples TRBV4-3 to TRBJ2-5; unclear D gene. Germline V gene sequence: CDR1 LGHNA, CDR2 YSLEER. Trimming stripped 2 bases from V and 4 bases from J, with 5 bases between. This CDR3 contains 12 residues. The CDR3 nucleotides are TGCGCCAGCAGCCAAACCGGAGAGACCCAGTACTTC. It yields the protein CASSQTGETQYF.

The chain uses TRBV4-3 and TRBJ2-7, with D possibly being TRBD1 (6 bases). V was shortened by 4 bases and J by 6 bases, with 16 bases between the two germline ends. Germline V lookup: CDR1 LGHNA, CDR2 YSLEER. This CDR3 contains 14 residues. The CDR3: CASSRRLTGSEQYF. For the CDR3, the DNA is TGCGCCAGCAGCCGCCGACTTACAGGGAGCGAGCAGTACTTC.